What follows describes a single T cell receptor (beta chain). Germline V gene data show CDR1 as SQVTM and CDR2 as ANQGSEA. CDR3 length equals 12 residues. The V and J ends lost 5 bases and 10 bases, in that order; junction bases with no gene match: 7. The sample is drawn from a study of CD8+CD57+ T cells in acquired aplastic anemia. Study context: DNA from sorted CD4+ and CD8+ cells averaged around 3 ug.

Profiling that covered TCR beta VDJ and CDR3 relied on genomic DNA as its template. TCRdb used MiXCR to reprocess the reads, holding one entry per CDR3 protein. The sample yields 40,000 to 50,000 distinct CDR3 sequences, over 60% seen once. This sequence was found in a human donor in good health, serving as a control. The sequenced material came from sorted CD4+, CD8+, or CD8+CD57+ T cells (not recorded which) from PBMCs. The rearrangement uses TRBV29-1 and TRBJ2-5; 10 bases map to TRBD1. The CDR3 DNA is TGCAGCGTTCCCGGGACAGGGGTGAGCCAGTACTTC. It encodes CSVPGTGVSQYF.